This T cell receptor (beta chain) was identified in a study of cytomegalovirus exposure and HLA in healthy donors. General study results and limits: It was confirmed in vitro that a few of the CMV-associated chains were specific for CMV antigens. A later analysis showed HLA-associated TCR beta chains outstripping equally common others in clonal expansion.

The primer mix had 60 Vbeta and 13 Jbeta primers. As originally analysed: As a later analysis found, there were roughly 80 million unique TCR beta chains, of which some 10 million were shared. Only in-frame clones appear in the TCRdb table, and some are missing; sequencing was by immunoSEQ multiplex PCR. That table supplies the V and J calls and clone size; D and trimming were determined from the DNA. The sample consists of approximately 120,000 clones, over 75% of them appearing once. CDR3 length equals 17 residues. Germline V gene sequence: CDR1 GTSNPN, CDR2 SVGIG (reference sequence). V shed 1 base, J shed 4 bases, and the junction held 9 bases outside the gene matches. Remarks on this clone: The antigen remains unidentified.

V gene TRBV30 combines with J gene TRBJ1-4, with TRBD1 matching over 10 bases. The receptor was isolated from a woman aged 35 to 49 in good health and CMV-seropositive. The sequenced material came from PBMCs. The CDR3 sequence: CAWSGQGAARNNEKLFF. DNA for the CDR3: TGTGCCTGGAGTGGACAGGGGGCTGCGCGTAATAATGAAAAACTGTTTTTT.